The text below deals with one T cell receptor beta chain. The sample has other DNA sequences that encode this CDR3 too. The data are from a study of PD-L1 blockade in urothelial cancer. At the level of the study: Analysis of the blood was performed 3 weeks (second dose) and 6 weeks after treatment start.

Noted time point: peripheral blood 6 weeks after treatment start. This CDR3 is built from 16 residues. Trimming cost V 0 bases and J 3 bases; bases outside gene matches: 2. Germline assignment: CDR1 SGHNT and CDR2 YYREEE (reference sequence). Here immunoSEQ multiplex PCR was the method, and the copy in TCRdb shows in-frame clones only, minus some. The sample consists of fewer than 90,000 clones, approximately 89% of them appearing once. V and J are TRBV5-4 and TRBJ2-1; 11 positions match TRBD1. This specimen consisted of PBMCs, obtained around atezolizumab (anti-PD-L1) treatment. This receptor was taken from a woman at least 80 years old with urothelial cancer. The CDR3: CASSLGGTGGYNEQFF. Written as DNA, the CDR3 is TGTGCCAGCAGCTTGGGCGGGACAGGGGGCTACAATGAGCAGTTCTTC.